Listed below are T cell receptor beta chains from one sample, sequenced in a study of blood T cells in healthy people across ages. A single record per CDR3 protein comes from TCRdb applying MiXCR to the 5' RACE reads. The sample has some 750,000 distinct CDR3 sequences, about 20% seen once; the top ten hold about 20%. The source material was blood. These receptors came from a man in his 70s in good health. CDR3s include the opening cysteine and the closing phenylalanine or tryptophan. Fields, in order: D gene, V gene, J gene, clone size, CDR3 DNA, CDR3 protein. A D gene is named only where the DNA matches it firmly. Size tells how often a clone was seen (once, few, many) or the class of an expanded clone, and some rows leave it out.

.	TRBV6-2/TRBV6-3	TRBJ2-5	.	TGTGCCAGCAGTTACCCGGAGGTGCAAGAGACCCAGTACTTC	CASSYPEVQETQYF
.	TRBV27	TRBJ2-5	.	TGTGCCAGCAGTCAGGGGAGTTTGGAGACCCAGTACTTC	CASSQGSLETQYF
.	TRBV29-1	TRBJ1-1	many	TGCAGCGTTGCCGTGGGAAACACTGAAGCTTTCTTT	CSVAVGNTEAFF
.	TRBV20-1	TRBJ2-1	once	TGCAGTGCTAGTGTTTACAATGAGCAGTTCTTC	CSASVYNEQFF
.	TRBV3-1	TRBJ1-2	.	TGTGCCAGCAGCCAAGATTACAGTCTTAACTATGGCTACACCTTC	CASSQDYSLNYGYTF
.	TRBV12-3/TRBV12-4	TRBJ2-1	.	TGTGCCAGCAGCTCCCTGGGACACCTCAAGCAGTTCTTC	CASSSLGHLKQFF
.	TRBV12-3/TRBV12-4	TRBJ2-1	.	TGTGCCAGCAGCTCGGACTCCATGGGGGAGCAGTTCTTC	CASSSDSMGEQFF
TRBD2	TRBV3-1	TRBJ2-1	.	TGTGCCAGCAGCCAAGTGGGGGGGACTAGCGGGAGAAATGAGCAGTTCTTC	CASSQVGGTSGRNEQFF
.	TRBV25-1	TRBJ2-4	.	TGTGCCAGCAGTGTCTCATTGGGCCTCGAAGGGTCCAAAAACATTCAGTACTTC	CASSVSLGLEGSKNIQYF
.	TRBV7-9	TRBJ1-4	few	TGTGCCAGCAGCTTAGTTCAGGGAAATAATGAAAAACTGTTTTTT	CASSLVQGNNEKLFF
TRBD1	TRBV20-1	TRBJ2-3	few	TGCAGTGCCCCGGGACAGGGGTCGGCAGCGGCTACTCTGGATACGCAGTATTTT	CSAPGQGSAAATLDTQYF
.	TRBV12-3/TRBV12-4	TRBJ2-1	once	TGTGCCAGCAGTACTCCAGCGGGCTCCTACAATGAGCAGTTCTTC	CASSTPAGSYNEQFF
.	TRBV7-8	TRBJ2-7	few	TGTGCCAGCAGCTTAGGTCACGCGGCCTACGAGCAGTACTTC	CASSLGHAAYEQYF
.	TRBV29-1	TRBJ1-2	.	TGCAGCGTTGCCAGTACGGGTTCCCCGGGCTACACCTTC	CSVASTGSPGYTF
.	TRBV3-1	TRBJ2-7	few	TGTGCCAGCAGCCAAGATCTCGGCTTCGGACCTACCCCCTCCTACGAGCAGTACTTC	CASSQDLGFGPTPSYEQYF
TRBD1	TRBV9	TRBJ1-5	.	TGTGCCAGCAGCGCAGGGACAGCTCCTCAGCCCCAGCATTTT	CASSAGTAPQPQHF
.	TRBV12-3/TRBV12-4	TRBJ2-2	.	TGTGCCAGCAGTTTTCGGATAGGGAACACCGGGGAGCTGTTTTTT	CASSFRIGNTGELFF
.	TRBV28	TRBJ1-1	.	TGTGCCAGCAGTTTAGAGGGGCGCGTGCGTCAAGCTTTCTTT	CASSLEGRVRQAFF
.	TRBV12-3/TRBV12-4	TRBJ2-1	few	TGTGCCAGCAGTTTAGCTTTCTATCAGTTCTTC	CASSLAFYQFF
.	TRBV5-8	TRBJ1-6	.	TGTGCCAGCCACTTGGTGGGTTCACCCCTCCACTTT	CASHLVGSPLHF
.	TRBV6-6	TRBJ2-1	many	TGTGCCAGCAGTTACCCTAATATGATTGAGCAGTTCTTC	CASSYPNMIEQFF
TRBD2	TRBV3-1	TRBJ2-3	few	TGTGCCAGCAGACGCGAGCTAGCGGGGGGCACAGATACGCAGTATTTT	CASRRELAGGTDTQYF
.	TRBV5-1	TRBJ1-6	.	TGCGCCAGCAGCTTGGAGGGCCCCATCCCAGGGTCACCCCTCCACTTT	CASSLEGPIPGSPLHF
TRBD2	TRBV5-1	TRBJ2-5	few	TGCGCCAGCAGCTTGACTCGACTTAGCGGGAGAGAGACCCAGTACTTC	CASSLTRLSGRETQYF
.	TRBV29-1	TRBJ2-7	many	TGCAGCGTTGAAATTTCCAGCGACGAGCAGTACTTC	CSVEISSDEQYF
TRBD2	TRBV5-8	TRBJ2-1	.	TGTGCCAGCAGCTTGGCGAGGACTAGCGGGATTTCCTACAATGAGCAGTTCTTC	CASSLARTSGISYNEQFF
TRBD2	TRBV20-1	TRBJ2-3	.	TGCAGTGCTAGAGATACGACGGGAGGGCAGGTTAAAGATACGCAGTATTTT	CSARDTTGGQVKDTQYF
.	TRBV12-3/TRBV12-4	TRBJ1-4	few	TGTGCCAGCGGTGGGAACAGGCCCGATGAAAAACTGTTTTTT	CASGGNRPDEKLFF
.	TRBV2	TRBJ2-1	.	TGTGCCAGCAGCCTACAGGGCGGTACTGAGCAGTTCTTC	CASSLQGGTEQFF
.	TRBV28	TRBJ2-7	.	TGTGCCAGCAGACTCCGGGCCGACTTGAAAACCTACGAGCAGTACTTC	CASRLRADLKTYEQYF
TRBD1	TRBV4-1	TRBJ2-7	.	TGCGCCAGCAGCCAAGAGAACAGGGGGTTCTACGAGCAGTACTTC	CASSQENRGFYEQYF
.	TRBV2	TRBJ1-1	few	TGTGCCAGCAGGCAACAGATGAGCACTGAAGCTTTCTTT	CASRQQMSTEAFF
.	TRBV27	TRBJ2-2	.	TGTGCCGCCCGGGCGTCGAACACCGGGGAGCTGTTTTTT	CAARASNTGELFF
TRBD2	TRBV6-5	TRBJ2-1	few	TGTGCCAGCAGTTACACAACCGGGACTAGCGGGAGCGATGAGCAGTTCTTC	CASSYTTGTSGSDEQFF
TRBD2	TRBV4-3	TRBJ2-3	.	TGCGCCAGCAGCCCTGGAGCGGGGGTAACAGATACGCAGTATTTT	CASSPGAGVTDTQYF
.	TRBV29-1	TRBJ2-5	few	TGCATGGGTATTCAGGAGACCCAGTACTTC	CMGIQETQYF
.	TRBV29-1	TRBJ1-2	many	TGCAGCGTTGAAGATACATACTATGGCTACACCTTC	CSVEDTYYGYTF
.	TRBV6-6	TRBJ1-5	.	TGTGCCAGCAGCCAGGCCCGCGGTACGCAGCATTTT	CASSQARGTQHF
.	TRBV6-2/TRBV6-3	TRBJ2-7	.	TGTGCCAGCAGTTATGGGCAGAAGTCCTACGAGCAGTACTTC	CASSYGQKSYEQYF
TRBD2	TRBV6-2/TRBV6-3	TRBJ2-1	.	TGTGCCGGAGCCCGGAGCGGGAGAAATGAGCAGTTCTTC	CAGARSGRNEQFF
.	TRBV19	TRBJ2-5	few	TGTGCCAGTAGTATCGAGGGGACGACAACGCAAGAGACCCAGTACTTC	CASSIEGTTTQETQYF
TRBD1	TRBV5-1	TRBJ2-5	.	TGCGCCAGCAGCTTGGAGGGGACAGGGCCGGAGACCCAGTACTTC	CASSLEGTGPETQYF
.	TRBV7-2	TRBJ2-3	few	TGTGCCAGCAGCTCCCCCAATTCGCGGCTAGCTAGCACAGATACGCAGTATTTT	CASSSPNSRLASTDTQYF
.	TRBV18	TRBJ2-1	.	TGTGCCAGCCGTATGACAGCCGGCTACAATGAGCAGTTCTTC	CASRMTAGYNEQFF
TRBD1	TRBV5-4	TRBJ1-1	.	TGTGCCAGCAGCTACAGGGGGGCGCGCTGGCTACCCGACTCTGAAGCTTTCTTT	CASSYRGARWLPDSEAFF
.	TRBV20-1	TRBJ2-3	.	TGCAGTGCCCTAGGAGCTGGAGATACGCAGTATTTT	CSALGAGDTQYF